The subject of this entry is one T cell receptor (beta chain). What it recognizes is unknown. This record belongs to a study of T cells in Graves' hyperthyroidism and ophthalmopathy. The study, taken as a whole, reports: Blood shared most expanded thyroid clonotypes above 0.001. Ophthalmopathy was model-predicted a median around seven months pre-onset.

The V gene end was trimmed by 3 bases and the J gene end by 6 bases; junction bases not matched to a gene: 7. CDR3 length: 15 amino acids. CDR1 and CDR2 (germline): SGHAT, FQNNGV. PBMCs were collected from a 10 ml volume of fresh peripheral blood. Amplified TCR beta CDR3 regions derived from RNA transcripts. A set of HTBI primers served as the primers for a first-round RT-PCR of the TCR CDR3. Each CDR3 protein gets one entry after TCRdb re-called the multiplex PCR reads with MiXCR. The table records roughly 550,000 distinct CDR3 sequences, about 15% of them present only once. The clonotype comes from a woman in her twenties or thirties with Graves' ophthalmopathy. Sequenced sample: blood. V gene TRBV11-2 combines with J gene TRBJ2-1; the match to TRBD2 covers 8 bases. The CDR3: CASSFLAGNSNEQFF. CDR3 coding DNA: TGTGCCAGCAGCTTTTTAGCGGGAAACTCCAATGAGCAGTTCTTC.